The clone carrying this T cell receptor (beta chain) was detected many times. The record originates from a study of T cell changes during pregnancy in multiple sclerosis. Data came from immunoSEQ multiplex PCR; TCRdb stores just in-frame clones and leaves some out. The sample yields tens of thousands of clones, roughly 93% seen once. With V trimmed by 0 bases and J by 4 bases, 2 bases remained unmatched. Germline V lookup: CDR1 SGDLS, CDR2 YYNGEE. The CDR3 has 14 amino acids. The chain carries TRBV9 and TRBJ1-2; 8 positions match TRBD1. Material: peripheral blood, obtained in the second trimester of pregnancy. This TCR was recovered from a female donor with multiple sclerosis, enrolled in a pregnancy study. CDR3 loop: CASSVAGQGYGYTF. As DNA, the CDR3 is TGTGCCAGCAGCGTAGCAGGACAGGGCTATGGCTACACCTTC.